A single sample gave rise to the 9 T cell receptor beta chains below, sequenced in a study of graft-versus-host responses after intestinal transplantation. Here immunoSEQ multiplex PCR was the method, and the copy in TCRdb shows in-frame clones only, minus some. The sample yields over 15,000 clones, 88% seen once. The sample here was PBMCs, taken approximately 110 days after intestinal transplant. Receptor source: a human patient who received an intestinal transplant, so some T cells may come from the graft donor.

The chain is built from TRBV5-5 and TRBJ1-2; 10 positions match TRBD1. The CDR3 loop spans 15 amino acids. CDR1 and CDR2 from the germline V gene are SGHKS and YYEKEE (reference sequence). V lost 4 bases to trimming and J lost 4 bases; unmatched junction nucleotides: 7. The CDR3 sequence is CASSADRGLIYGYTF. The CDR3 nucleotides are TGTGCCAGCAGCGCCGACAGGGGGCTTATCTATGGCTACACCTTC.

V and J are TRBV7-8 and TRBJ1-1, with D unclear. This CDR3 is 14 amino acids long. Germline V lookup: CDR1 SGHVS, CDR2 FQNEAQ. Trimming removed 3 bases from V and 3 bases from J, with 11 bases in between. The CDR3 loop reads CASSFLNRDTEAFF. CDR3 in DNA: TGTGCCAGCAGCTTTTTGAACCGAGACACTGAAGCTTTCTTT.

There are a few counts of this clone. J is TRBJ2-3 and V is TRBV11-2; D is undetermined. CDR1 and CDR2 from the germline V gene are SGHAT and FQNNGV. The CDR3 extends over 14 amino acids. Trimming removed 5 bases at V and 2 bases at J, with 11 bases between. CDR3 nucleotides: TGTGCCAGCAGCCTAATTGATAACACAGATACGCAGTATTTT. It is translated as CASSLIDNTDTQYF. The complete variable domain, with remaining parts taken from reference TRBV11-2 and TRBJ2-3, reads EAGVAQSPRYKIIEKRQSVAFWCNPISGHATLYWYQQILGQGPKLLIQFQNNGVVDDSQLPKDRFSAERLKGVDSTLKIQPAKLEDSAVYLCASSLIDNTDTQYFGPGTRLTVL.

The rearrangement links TRBV9 to TRBJ2-7; TRBD2 is a possible D gene (5 bases). This CDR3 is 15 amino acids long. Germline values: CDR1 SGDLS, CDR2 YYNGEE. V dropped 0 bases and J dropped 2 bases, with 12 bases sitting between them. The CDR3 region is CASSVVPSSPYEQYF. The CDR3 region has the DNA TGTGCCAGCAGCGTAGTGCCTAGCAGTCCCTACGAGCAGTACTTC.

The chain has TRBV6-1 and TRBJ2-6; 7 bases fit TRBD1. The CDR3 spans 14 residues. CDR1 is MNHNS, CDR2 SASEGT, per germline. J lost 3 bases, V lost 8 bases, and 4 bases had no gene match. CDR3 DNA: TGTGCCAGCCATAGACAGGGTGGGGCCAACGTCCTGACTTTC. It translates to CASHRQGGANVLTF.

The rearrangement links TRBV9 to TRBJ2-7, with 9 bases fitting TRBD1. CDR1 SGDLS and CDR2 YYNGEE come from the germline V gene. The CDR3 consists of 16 residues. V lost 0 bases, J lost 3 bases, and 7 bases stayed unmatched. This CDR3 reads CASSVVPPGQGYEQYF. DNA for the CDR3: TGTGCCAGCAGCGTAGTTCCTCCGGGACAGGGCTACGAGCAGTACTTC. Full variable domain (outside the CDR3, taken from reference TRBV9 and TRBJ2-7): DSGVTQTPKHLITATGQRVTLRCSPRSGDLSVYWYQQSLDQGLQFLIQYYNGEERAKGNILERFSAQQFPDLHSELNLSSLELGDSALYFCASSVVPPGQGYEQYFGPGTRLTVT.

The chain employs TRBV7-8 and TRBJ2-3; 10 bases agree with TRBD2. The V gene end was trimmed by 5 bases and the J gene end by 6 bases; junction bases not matched to a gene: 11. CDR1 and CDR2 (germline): SGHVS, FQNEAQ. The CDR3 has 16 amino acids. This CDR3 reads CASSTKAGGSGDTQYF. The CDR3 DNA is TGTGCCAGCAGCACCAAAGCGGGAGGGAGTGGTGATACGCAGTATTTT.

The V gene is TRBV28, the J gene TRBJ2-1, with 7 bases identical to TRBD2. V lost 3 bases to trimming and J lost 8 bases; unmatched junction nucleotides: 19. This CDR3 spans 18 amino acids. Looked up from germline, CDR1 is MDHEN and CDR2 is SYDVKM. CDR3 sequence reads: CASSLLPAGVPPFDEQFF. The CDR3 DNA sequence: TGTGCCAGCAGTTTGCTTCCCGCGGGAGTACCACCATTCGATGAGCAGTTCTTC.

J is TRBJ1-5 and V is TRBV9, with a possible D match to TRBD1 (5 bases). Trimming shortened V by 4 bases and J by 4 bases, and 12 bases separated the two germline ends. This CDR3 is built from 14 residues. Per the germline V gene, CDR1 is SGDLS and CDR2 is YYNGEE. The CDR3 nucleotides read TGTGCCAGCAGCAAGACAGCCCGGAATCAGCCCCAGCATTTT. Residues: CASSKTARNQPQHF.